This T cell receptor beta chain was identified in a study of neoadjuvant anti-PD-1 for oral cavity cancer. Background on the study: Non-progressing patients received a fourth nivolumab dose near day 43, then surgery on days 50-56.

Germline assignment: CDR1 MRHNA and CDR2 SNTAGT. This CDR3 is built from 18 residues. A note on this clone: One end of the junction varies from germline; a read error may be responsible.

Repertoires were generated with immunoSEQ multiplex PCR, while TCRdb's copy carries only in-frame clones and drops some. The sample yields 80,000 to 95,000 clones, 84% seen once. The chain carries TRBV6-4 and TRBJ2-1; TRBD2 matches 13 bases. The sample in question was PBMCs, obtained before nivolumab (anti-PD-1) treatment. The TCR comes from a person aged 35-79 years with oral cavity squamous cell carcinoma. CDR3 nucleotide sequence: TGTGCCGGCAGCGGGACTAGCGGGAATAGAGGGTCCTACAATGAGCAGTTCTTC. Amino acids: CAGSGTSGNRGSYNEQFF.